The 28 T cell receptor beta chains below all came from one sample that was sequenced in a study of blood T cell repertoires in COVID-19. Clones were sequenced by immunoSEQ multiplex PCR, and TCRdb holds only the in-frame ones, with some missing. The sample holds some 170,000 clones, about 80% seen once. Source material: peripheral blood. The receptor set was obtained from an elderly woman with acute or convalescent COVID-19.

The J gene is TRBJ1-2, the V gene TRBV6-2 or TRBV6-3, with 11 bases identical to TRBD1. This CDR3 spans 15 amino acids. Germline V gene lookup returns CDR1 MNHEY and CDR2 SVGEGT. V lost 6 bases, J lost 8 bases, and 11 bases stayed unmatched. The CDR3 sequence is CASSPVGQGALGYTF. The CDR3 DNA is TGTGCCAGCAGCCCCGTTGGACAGGGGGCATTGGGCTACACCTTC.

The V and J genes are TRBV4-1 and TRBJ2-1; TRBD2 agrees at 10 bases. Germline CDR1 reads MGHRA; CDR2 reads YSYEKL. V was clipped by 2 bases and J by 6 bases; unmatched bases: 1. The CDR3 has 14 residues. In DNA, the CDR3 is TGCGCCAGCAGCCAATGGACTAGCGGCAATGAGCAGTTCTTC. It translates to CASSQWTSGNEQFF.

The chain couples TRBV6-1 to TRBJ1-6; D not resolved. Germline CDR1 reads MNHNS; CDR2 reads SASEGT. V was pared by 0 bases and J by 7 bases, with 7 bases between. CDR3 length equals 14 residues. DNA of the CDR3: TGTGCCAGCAGTGAAGCGACACCAAATTCACCCCTCCACTTT. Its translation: CASSEATPNSPLHF.

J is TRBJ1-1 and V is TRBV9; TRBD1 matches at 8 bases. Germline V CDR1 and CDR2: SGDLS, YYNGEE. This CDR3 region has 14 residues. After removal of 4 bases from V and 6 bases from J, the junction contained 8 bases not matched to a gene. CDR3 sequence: CASSSRDRLAEAFF. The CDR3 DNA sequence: TGTGCCAGCAGCTCCCGGGACAGGCTTGCTGAAGCTTTCTTT.

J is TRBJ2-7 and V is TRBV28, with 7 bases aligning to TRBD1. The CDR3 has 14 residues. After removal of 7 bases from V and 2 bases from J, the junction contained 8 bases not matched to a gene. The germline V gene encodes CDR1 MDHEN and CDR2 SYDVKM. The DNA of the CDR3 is TGTGCCAGCATCCCCGGGACAGTGCCCTACGAGCAGTACTTC. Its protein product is CASIPGTVPYEQYF.

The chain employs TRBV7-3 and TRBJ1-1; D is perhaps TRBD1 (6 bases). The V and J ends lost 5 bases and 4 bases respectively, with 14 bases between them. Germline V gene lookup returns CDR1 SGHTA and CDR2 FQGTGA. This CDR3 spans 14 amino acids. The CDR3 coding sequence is TGTGCCAGCAGCCCGACCACAGGGTCCACTGAAGCTTTCTTT. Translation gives CASSPTTGSTEAFF.

The CDR3 nucleotides are TGTGCCAGCACCCGCGACGGACTAGCGGGAGTAAATGAGCAGTTCTTC. Amino acids: CASTRDGLAGVNEQFF. This sequence joins TRBV27 and TRBJ2-1; 13 bases agree with TRBD2. The junction had 10 bases not matched to a gene; V was cut back by 7 bases and J by 7 bases. Germline loops: CDR1 MNHEY, CDR2 SMNVEV (reference sequence). The CDR3 sequence is 16 residues long.

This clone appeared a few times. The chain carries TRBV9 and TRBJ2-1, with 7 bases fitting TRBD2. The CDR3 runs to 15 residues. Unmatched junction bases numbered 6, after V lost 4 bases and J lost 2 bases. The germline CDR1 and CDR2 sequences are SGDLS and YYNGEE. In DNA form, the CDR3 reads TGTGCCAGCAGCCCAAGCGGGGCCACCTACAATGAGCAGTTCTTC. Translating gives CASSPSGATYNEQFF.

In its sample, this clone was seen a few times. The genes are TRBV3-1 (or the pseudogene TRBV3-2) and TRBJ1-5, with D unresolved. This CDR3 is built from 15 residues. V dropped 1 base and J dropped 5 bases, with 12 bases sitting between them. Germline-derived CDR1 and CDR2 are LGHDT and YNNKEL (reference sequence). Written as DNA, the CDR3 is TGTGCCAGCAGCCAAGGGTTGAGGGAGGATCAGCCCCAGCATTTT. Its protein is CASSQGLREDQPQHF.

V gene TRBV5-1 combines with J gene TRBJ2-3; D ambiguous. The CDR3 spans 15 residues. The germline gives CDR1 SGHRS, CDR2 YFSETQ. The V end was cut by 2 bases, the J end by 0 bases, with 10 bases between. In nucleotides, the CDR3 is TGCGCCAGCAGCTTCCACTCTCCTAGCACAGATACGCAGTATTTT. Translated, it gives CASSFHSPSTDTQYF.

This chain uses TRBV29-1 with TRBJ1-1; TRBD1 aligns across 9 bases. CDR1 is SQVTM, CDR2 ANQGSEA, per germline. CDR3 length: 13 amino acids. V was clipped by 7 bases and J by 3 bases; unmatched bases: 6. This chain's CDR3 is CSGRGQGHTEAFF. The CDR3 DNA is TGCAGCGGCAGGGGACAGGGCCACACTGAAGCTTTCTTT.

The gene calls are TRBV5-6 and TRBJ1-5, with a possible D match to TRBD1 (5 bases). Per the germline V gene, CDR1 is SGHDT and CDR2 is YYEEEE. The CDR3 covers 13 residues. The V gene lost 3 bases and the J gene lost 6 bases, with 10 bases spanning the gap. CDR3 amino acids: CASSSRVGQPQHF. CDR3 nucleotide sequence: TGTGCCAGCAGCTCCAGGGTTGGTCAGCCCCAGCATTTT.

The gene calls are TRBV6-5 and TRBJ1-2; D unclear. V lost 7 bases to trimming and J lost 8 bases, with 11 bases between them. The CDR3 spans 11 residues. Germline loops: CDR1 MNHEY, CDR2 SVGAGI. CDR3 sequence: CASTSGGGYTF. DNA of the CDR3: TGTGCCAGCACATCAGGAGGAGGCTACACCTTC.

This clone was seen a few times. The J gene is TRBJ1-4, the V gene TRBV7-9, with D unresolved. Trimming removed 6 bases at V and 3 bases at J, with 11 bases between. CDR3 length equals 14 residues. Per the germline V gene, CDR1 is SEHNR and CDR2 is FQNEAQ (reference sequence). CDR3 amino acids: CASRSLQPNEKLFF. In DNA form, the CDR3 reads TGTGCCAGCAGGTCGTTACAACCTAATGAAAAACTGTTTTTT.

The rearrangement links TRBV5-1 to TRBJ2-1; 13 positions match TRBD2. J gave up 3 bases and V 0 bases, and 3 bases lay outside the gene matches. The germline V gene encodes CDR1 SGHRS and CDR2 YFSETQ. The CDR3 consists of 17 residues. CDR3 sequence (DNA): TGCGCCAGCAGCTTGGGCGGACTAGCGGGGGACTACAATGAGCAGTTCTTC. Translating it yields CASSLGGLAGDYNEQFF.

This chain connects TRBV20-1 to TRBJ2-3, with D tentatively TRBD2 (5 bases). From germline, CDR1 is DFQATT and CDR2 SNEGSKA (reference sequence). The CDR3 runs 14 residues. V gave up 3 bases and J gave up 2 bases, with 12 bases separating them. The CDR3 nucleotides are TGCAGTGCTAGTCCCAGCGGAACCACAGATACGCAGTATTTT. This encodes CSASPSGTTDTQYF.

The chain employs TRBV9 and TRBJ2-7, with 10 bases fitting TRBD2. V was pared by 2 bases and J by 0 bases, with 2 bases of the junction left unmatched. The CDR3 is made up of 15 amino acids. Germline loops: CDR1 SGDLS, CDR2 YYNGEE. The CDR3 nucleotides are TGTGCCAGCAGCGTTAGCGGGGGGAGCTCCTACGAGCAGTACTTC. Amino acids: CASSVSGGSSYEQYF.

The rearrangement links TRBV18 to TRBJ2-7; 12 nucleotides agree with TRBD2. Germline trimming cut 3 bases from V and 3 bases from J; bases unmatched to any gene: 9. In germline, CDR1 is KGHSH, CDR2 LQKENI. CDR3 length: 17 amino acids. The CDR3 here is CASSPGSLAGGLYEQYF. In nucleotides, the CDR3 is TGTGCCAGCTCACCCGGGTCTCTAGCGGGAGGGCTCTACGAGCAGTACTTC.

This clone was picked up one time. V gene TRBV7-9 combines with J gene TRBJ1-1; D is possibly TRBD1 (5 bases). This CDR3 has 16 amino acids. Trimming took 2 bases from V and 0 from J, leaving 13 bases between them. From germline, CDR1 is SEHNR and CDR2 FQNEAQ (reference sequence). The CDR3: CASSLKALGVNTEAFF. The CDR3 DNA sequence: TGTGCCAGCAGCTTAAAGGCTCTAGGGGTGAACACTGAAGCTTTCTTT.

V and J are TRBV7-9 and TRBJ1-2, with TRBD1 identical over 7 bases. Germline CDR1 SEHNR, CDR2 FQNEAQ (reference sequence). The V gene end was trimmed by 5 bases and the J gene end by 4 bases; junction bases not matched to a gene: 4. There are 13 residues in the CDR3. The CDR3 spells CASSQRTGYGYTF. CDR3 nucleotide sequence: TGTGCCAGCAGCCAGAGGACAGGCTATGGCTACACCTTC.

The CDR3 nucleotides read TGTGCCAGCAGCGTTAGGACAGGGTACGAGCAGTACTTC. Residues: CASSVRTGYEQYF. The chain employs TRBV9 and TRBJ2-7; 8 bases map to TRBD1. The CDR3 extends over 13 amino acids. With 2 bases clipped from V and 4 bases from J, the junction kept 2 bases outside the gene matches. Germline V gives CDR1 SGDLS, CDR2 YYNGEE.

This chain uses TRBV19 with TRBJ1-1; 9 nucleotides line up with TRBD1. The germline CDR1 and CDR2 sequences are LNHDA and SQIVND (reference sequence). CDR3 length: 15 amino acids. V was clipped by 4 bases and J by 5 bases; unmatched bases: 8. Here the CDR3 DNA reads TGTGCCAGTAGTAGGGACAGGGCGAGGGAGACTGAAGCTTTCTTT. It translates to CASSRDRARETEAFF.

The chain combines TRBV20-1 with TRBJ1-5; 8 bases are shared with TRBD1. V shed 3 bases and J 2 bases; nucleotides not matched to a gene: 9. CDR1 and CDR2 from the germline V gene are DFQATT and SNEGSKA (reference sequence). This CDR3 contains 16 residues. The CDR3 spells CSASTGGSVGNQPQHF. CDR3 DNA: TGCAGTGCTAGTACAGGGGGATCCGTTGGCAATCAGCCCCAGCATTTT.

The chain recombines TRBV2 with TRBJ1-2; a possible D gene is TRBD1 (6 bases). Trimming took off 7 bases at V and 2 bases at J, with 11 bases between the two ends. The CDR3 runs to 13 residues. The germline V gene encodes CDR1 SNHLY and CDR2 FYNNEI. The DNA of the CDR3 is TGTGCCAGCATTGGGGGCACGAACTATGGCTACACCTTC. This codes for CASIGGTNYGYTF.

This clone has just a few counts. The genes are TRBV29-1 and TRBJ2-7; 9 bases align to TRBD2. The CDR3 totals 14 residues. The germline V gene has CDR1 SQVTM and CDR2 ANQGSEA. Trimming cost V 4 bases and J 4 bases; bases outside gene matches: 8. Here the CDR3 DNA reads TGCAGCGTTGGAAGTGCGGGAGGGCCTTACGAGCAGTACTTC. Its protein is CSVGSAGGPYEQYF.

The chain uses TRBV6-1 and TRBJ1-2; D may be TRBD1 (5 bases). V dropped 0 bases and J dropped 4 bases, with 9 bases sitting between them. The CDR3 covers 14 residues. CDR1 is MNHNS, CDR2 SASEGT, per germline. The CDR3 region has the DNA TGTGCCAGCAGTGAAGCGGGGGGTTCCTATGGCTACACCTTC. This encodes CASSEAGGSYGYTF.

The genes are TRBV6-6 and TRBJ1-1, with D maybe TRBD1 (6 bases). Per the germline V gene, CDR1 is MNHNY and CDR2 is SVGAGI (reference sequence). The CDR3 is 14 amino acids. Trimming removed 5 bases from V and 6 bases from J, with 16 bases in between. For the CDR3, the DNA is TGTGCCAGCAGTCCCAGCAGGGGTAGCGCTGAAGCTTTCTTT. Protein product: CASSPSRGSAEAFF.

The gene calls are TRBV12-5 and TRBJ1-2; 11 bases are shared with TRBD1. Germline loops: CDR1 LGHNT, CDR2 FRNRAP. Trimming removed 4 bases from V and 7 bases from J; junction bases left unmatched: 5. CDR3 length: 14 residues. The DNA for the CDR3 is TGTGCTAGTGGTTCAGGACAGGGGGCTGGTGGCTACACCTTC. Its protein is CASGSGQGAGGYTF.